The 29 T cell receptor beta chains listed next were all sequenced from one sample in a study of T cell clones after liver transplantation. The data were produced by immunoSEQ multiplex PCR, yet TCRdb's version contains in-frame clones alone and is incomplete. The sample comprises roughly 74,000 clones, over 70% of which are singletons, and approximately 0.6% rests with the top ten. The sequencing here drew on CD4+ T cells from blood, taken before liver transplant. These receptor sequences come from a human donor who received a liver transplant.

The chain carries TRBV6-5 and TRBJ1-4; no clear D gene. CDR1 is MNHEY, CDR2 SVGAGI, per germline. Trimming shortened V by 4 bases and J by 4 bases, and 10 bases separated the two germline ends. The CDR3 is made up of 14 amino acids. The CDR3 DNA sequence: TGTGCCAGCAGTTTGAGGAGCATTAATGAAAAACTGTTTTTT. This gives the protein CASSLRSINEKLFF.

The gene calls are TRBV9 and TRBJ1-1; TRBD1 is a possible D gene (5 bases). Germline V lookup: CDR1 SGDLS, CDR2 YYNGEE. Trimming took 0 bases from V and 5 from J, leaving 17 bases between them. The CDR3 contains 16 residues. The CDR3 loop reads CASSVGGSAIVTEAFF. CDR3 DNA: TGTGCCAGCAGCGTAGGGGGCTCAGCGATTGTAACTGAAGCTTTCTTT. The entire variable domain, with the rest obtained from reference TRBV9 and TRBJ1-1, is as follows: DSGVTQTPKHLITATGQRVTLRCSPRSGDLSVYWYQQSLDQGLQFLIQYYNGEERAKGNILERFSAQQFPDLHSELNLSSLELGDSALYFCASSVGGSAIVTEAFFGQGTRLTVV.

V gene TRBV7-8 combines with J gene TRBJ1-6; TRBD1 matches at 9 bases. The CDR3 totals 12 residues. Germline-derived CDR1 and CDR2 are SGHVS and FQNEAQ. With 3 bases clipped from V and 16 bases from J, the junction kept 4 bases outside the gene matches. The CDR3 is CASSFAGTGLHF. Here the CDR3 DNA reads TGTGCCAGCAGCTTCGCCGGGACAGGGCTCCACTTT.

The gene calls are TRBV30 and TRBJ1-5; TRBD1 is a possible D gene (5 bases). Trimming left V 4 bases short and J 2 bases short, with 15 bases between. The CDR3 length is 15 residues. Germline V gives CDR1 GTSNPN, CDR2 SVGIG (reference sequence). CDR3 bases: TGTGCCTGGACTAAGGGAGGGGTCGGCAATCAGCCCCAGCATTTT. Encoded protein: CAWTKGGVGNQPQHF.

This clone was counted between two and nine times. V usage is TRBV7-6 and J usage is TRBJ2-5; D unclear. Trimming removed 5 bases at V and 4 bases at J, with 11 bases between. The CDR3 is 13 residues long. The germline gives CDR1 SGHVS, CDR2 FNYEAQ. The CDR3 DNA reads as TGTGCCAGCAGCCCCGACCATAGAGAGACCCAGTACTTC. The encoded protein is CASSPDHRETQYF.

This CDR3 reads CASSSRGTYEQYF. DNA for the CDR3: TGCGCCAGCAGCTCCAGGGGAACCTACGAGCAGTACTTC. The chain carries TRBV10-1 and TRBJ2-7; tentative D call: TRBD1 (6 bases). The CDR3 runs to 13 residues. The V gene lost 6 bases and the J gene lost 2 bases, with 11 bases spanning the gap. CDR1 and CDR2 (germline): WNHNN, SYGVQD (reference sequence).

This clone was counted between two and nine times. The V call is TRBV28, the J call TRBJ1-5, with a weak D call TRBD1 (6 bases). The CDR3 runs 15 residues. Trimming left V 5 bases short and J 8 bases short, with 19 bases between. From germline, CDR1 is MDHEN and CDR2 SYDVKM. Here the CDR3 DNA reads TGTGCCAGCAGTAGGGGGGGGGCATCGGTCGAGCCCCAGCATTTT. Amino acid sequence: CASSRGGASVEPQHF. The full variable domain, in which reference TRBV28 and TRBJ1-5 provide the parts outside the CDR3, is DVKVTQSSRYLVKRTGEKVFLECVQDMDHENMFWYRQDPGLGLRLIYFSYDVKMKEKGDIPEGYSVSREKKERFSLILESASTNQTSMYLCASSRGGASVEPQHFGDGTRLSIL.

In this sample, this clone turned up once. CDR3 loop: CASSLWPAGNEQFF. The CDR3 bases are TGTGCCAGCAGTTTATGGCCAGCGGGAAACGAGCAGTTCTTC. The chain recombines TRBV28 with TRBJ2-1; 7 bases are shared with TRBD2. In germline, CDR1 is MDHEN, CDR2 SYDVKM. V dropped 0 bases and J dropped 10; count of bases not matched to a gene: 6. The CDR3 extends over 14 amino acids.

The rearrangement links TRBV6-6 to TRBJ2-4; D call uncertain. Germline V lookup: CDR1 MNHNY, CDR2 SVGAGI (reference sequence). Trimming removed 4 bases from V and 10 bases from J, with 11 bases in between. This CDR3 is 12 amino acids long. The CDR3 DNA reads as TGTGCCAGCAGTTTCCCTTCCCCTATTCAGTACTTC. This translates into CASSFPSPIQYF.

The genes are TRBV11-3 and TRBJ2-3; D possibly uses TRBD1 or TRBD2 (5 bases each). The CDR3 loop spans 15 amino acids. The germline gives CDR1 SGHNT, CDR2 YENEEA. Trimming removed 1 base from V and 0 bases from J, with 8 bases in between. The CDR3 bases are TGTGCCAGCAGCTTAGGGGGGAGCAGCACAGATACGCAGTATTTT. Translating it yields CASSLGGSSTDTQYF.

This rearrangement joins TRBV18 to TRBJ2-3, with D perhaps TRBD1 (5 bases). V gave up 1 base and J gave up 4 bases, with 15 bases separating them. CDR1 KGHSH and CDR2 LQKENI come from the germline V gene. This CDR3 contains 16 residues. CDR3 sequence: CASSPLGPQGADTQYF. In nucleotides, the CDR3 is TGTGCCAGCTCACCACTGGGGCCCCAAGGCGCAGATACGCAGTATTTT.

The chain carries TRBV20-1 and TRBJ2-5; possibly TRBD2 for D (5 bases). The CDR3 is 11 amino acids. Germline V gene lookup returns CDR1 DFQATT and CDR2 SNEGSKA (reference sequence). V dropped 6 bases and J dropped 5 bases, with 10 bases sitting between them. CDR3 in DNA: TGCAGTGCACAGAGAGGGGAGACCCAGTACTTC. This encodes CSAQRGETQYF.

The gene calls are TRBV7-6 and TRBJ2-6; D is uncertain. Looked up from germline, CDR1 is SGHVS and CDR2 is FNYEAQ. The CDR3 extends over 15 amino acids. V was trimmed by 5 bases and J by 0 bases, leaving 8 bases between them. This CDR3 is CASSLEYSGANVLTF. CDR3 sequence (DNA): TGTGCCAGCAGCCTCGAGTACTCTGGGGCCAACGTCCTGACTTTC.

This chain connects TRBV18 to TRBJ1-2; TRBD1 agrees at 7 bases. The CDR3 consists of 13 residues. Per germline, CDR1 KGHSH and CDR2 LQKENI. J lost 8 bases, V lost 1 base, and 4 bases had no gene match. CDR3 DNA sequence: TGTGCCAGCTCACCACAGGGGGCGCAGGGCTACACCTTC. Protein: CASSPQGAQGYTF.

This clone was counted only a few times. For the CDR3, the DNA is TGCGCCAGCAGTCGGGAGGGCGCAGATACGCAGTATTTT. This codes for CASSREGADTQYF. The V call is TRBV5-1, the J call TRBJ2-3; 8 bases map to TRBD2. Germline loops: CDR1 SGHRS, CDR2 YFSETQ. V trimming: 5 bases; J trimming: 4 bases; junction bases outside the gene matches: 3. The CDR3 loop spans 13 amino acids.

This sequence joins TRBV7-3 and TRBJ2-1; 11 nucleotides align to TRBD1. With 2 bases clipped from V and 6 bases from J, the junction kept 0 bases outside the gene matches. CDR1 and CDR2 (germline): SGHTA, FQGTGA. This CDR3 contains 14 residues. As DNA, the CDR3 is TGTGCCAGCAGCTTAGGGACAGGGGGCAATGAGCAGTTCTTC. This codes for CASSLGTGGNEQFF.

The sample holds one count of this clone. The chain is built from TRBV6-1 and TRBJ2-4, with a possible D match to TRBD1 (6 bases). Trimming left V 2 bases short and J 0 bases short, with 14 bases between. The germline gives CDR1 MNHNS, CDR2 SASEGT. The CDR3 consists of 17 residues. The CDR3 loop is CASSERRQGLAKNIQYF. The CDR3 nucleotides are TGTGCCAGCAGTGAACGACGGCAGGGGCTAGCCAAAAACATTCAGTACTTC.

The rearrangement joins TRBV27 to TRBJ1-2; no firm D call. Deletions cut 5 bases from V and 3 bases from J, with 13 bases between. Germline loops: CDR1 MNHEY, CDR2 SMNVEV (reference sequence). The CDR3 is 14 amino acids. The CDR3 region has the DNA TGTGCCAGCAGTGAGGCCGGGCCGTACTATGGCTACACCTTC. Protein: CASSEAGPYYGYTF.

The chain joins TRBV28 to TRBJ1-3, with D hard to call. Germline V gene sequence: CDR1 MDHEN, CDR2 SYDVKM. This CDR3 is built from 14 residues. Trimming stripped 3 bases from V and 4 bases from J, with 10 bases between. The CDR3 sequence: CASSFGGTGNTIYF. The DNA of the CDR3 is TGTGCCAGCAGTTTCGGAGGAACCGGAAACACCATATATTTT.

The CDR3: CASSLKAGGAAGELFF. The CDR3 nucleotides read TGTGCCAGCAGTTTAAAAGCGGGAGGAGCAGCCGGGGAGCTGTTTTTT. V is TRBV27 and J is TRBJ2-2; 9 nucleotides match TRBD2. The V and J ends lost 2 bases and 6 bases, in that order; junction bases with no gene match: 7. The germline V gene encodes CDR1 MNHEY and CDR2 SMNVEV (reference sequence). This CDR3 region has 16 residues.

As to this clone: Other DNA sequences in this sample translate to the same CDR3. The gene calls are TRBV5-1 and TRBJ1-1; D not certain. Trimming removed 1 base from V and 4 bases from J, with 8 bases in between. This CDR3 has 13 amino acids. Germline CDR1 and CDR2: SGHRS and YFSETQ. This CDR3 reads CASSLTGGTEAFF. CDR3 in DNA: TGCGCCAGCAGCTTGACGGGCGGCACTGAAGCTTTCTTT.

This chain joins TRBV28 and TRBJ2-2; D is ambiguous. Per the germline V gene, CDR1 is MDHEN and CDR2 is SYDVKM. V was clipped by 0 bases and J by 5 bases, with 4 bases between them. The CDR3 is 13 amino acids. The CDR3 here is CASSLWGTGELFF. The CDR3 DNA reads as TGTGCCAGCAGTTTATGGGGGACCGGGGAGCTGTTTTTT.

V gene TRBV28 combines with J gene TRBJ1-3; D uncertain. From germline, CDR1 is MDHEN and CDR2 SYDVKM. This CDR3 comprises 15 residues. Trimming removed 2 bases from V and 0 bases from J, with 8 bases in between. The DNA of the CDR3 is TGTGCCAGCAGTTTACCGCCCGGCTCTGGAAACACCATATATTTT. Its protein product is CASSLPPGSGNTIYF.

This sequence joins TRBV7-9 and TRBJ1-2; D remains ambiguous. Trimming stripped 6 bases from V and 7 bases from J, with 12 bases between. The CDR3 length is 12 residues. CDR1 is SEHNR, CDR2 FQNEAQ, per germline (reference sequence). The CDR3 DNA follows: TGTGCCAGCAGTCCAGGCTTCGTTGGCTACACCTTC. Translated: CASSPGFVGYTF.

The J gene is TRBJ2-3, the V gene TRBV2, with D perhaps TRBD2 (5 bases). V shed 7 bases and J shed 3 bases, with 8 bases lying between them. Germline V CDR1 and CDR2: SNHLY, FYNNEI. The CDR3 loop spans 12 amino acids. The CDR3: CASTRGTDTQYF. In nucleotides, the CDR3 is TGTGCCAGCACCCGGGGAACAGATACGCAGTATTTT.

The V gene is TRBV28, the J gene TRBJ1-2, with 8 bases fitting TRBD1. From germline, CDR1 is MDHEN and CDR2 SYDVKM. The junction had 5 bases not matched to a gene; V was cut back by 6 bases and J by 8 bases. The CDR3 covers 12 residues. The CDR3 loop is CASSADRVGYTF. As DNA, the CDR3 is TGTGCCAGCAGCGCGGACAGGGTCGGCTACACCTTC.

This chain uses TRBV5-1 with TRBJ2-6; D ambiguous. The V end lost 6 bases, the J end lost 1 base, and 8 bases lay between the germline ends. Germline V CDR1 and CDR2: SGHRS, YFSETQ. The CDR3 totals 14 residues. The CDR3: CASTLRSGANVLTF. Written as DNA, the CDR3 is TGCGCCAGCACCTTACGTTCTGGGGCCAACGTCCTGACTTTC.

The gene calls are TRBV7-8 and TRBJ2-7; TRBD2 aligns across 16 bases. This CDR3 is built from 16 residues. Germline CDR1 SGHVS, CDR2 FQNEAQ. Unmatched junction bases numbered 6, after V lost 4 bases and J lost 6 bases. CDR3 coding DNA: TGTGCCAGCAGCTCGGGGACTAGCGGGAGGGTGCGCGAGCAGTACTTC. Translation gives CASSSGTSGRVREQYF.

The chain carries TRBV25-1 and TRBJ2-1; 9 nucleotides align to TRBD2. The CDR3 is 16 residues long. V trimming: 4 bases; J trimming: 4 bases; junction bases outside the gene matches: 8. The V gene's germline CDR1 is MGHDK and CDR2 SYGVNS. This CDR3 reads CASSAYLAGAYNEQFF. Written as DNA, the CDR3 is TGTGCCAGCAGTGCGTACTTAGCGGGAGCTTACAATGAGCAGTTCTTC.